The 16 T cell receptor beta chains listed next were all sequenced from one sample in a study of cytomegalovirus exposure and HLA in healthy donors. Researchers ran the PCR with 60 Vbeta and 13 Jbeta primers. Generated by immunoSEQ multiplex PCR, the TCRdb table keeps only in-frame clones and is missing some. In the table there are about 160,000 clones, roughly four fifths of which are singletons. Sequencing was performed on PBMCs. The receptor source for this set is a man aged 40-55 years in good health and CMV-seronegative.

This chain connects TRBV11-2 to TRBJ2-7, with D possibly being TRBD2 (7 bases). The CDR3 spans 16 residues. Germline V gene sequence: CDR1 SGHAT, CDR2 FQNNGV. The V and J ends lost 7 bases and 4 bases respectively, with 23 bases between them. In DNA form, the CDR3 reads TGTGCCAGCACTCCTTTGGGGCGGGGGCGGGCTTACGAGCAGTACTTC. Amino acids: CASTPLGRGRAYEQYF.

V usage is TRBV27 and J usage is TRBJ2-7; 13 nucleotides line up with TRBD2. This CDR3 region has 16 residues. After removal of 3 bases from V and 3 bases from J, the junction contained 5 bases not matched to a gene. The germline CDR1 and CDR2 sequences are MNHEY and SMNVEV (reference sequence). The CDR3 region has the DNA TGTGCCAGCAGTTTCCACGGGACTAGCGGGGACTACGAGCAGTACTTC. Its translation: CASSFHGTSGDYEQYF.

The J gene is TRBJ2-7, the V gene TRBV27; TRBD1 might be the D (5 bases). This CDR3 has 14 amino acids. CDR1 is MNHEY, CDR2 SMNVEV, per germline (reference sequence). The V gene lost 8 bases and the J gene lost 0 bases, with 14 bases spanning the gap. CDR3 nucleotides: TGTGCCAGCTCTCCGCACAGGAGCTCCTACGAGCAGTACTTC. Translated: CASSPHRSSYEQYF.

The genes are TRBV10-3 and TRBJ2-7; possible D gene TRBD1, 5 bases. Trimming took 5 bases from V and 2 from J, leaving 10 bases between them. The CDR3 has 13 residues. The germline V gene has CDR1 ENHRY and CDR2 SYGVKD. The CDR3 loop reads CAISTGHPYEQYF. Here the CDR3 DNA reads TGTGCCATCAGTACCGGACACCCCTACGAGCAGTACTTC.

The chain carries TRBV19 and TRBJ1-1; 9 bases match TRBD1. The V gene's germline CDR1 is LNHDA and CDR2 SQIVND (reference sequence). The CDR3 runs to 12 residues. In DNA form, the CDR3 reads TGTGGAGCCGGGACAGGGAGTACTGAAGCTTTCTTT. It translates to CGAGTGSTEAFF.

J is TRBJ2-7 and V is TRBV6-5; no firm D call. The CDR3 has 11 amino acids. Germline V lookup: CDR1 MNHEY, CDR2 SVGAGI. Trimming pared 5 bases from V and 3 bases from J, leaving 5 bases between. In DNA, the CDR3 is TGTGCCAGCAGTGTTAACTACGAGCAGTACTTC. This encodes CASSVNYEQYF.

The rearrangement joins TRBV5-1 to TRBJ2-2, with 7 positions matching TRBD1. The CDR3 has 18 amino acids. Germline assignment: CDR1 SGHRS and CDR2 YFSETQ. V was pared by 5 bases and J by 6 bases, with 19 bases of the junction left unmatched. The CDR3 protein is CASRVPTRAGQEAGELFF. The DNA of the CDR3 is TGCGCCAGCAGGGTCCCTACTAGAGCTGGACAGGAGGCCGGGGAGCTGTTTTTT.

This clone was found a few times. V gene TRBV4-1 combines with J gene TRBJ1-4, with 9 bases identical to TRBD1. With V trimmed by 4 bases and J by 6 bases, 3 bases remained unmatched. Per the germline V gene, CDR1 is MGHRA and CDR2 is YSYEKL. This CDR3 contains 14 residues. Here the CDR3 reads CASSPWTGDEKLFF. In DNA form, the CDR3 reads TGCGCCAGCAGCCCCTGGACAGGGGATGAAAAACTGTTTTTT.

In DNA form, the CDR3 reads TGTGCCAGCCAAGACCAGGACAGGGGGGACTACGAGCAGTACTTC. It specifies CASQDQDRGDYEQYF. The chain employs TRBV6-5 and TRBJ2-7; TRBD1 matches 10 bases. The CDR3 totals 15 residues. V trimming: 8 bases; J trimming: 3 bases; junction bases outside the gene matches: 10. Per the germline V gene, CDR1 is MNHEY and CDR2 is SVGAGI.

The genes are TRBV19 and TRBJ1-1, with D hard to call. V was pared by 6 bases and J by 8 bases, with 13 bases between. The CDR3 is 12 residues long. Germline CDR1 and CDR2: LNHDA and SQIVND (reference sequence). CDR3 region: CASSPGRGEAFF. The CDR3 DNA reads TGTGCCAGTAGCCCGGGCCGAGGGGAAGCTTTCTTT.

The CDR3 sequence: CASSLGQFYNSPLHF. In nucleotides, the CDR3 is TGTGCCAGCAGCCTCGGACAATTCTATAATTCACCCCTCCACTTT. This rearrangement joins TRBV7-2 to TRBJ1-6, with a tentative D call TRBD1 (5 bases). The CDR3 is made up of 15 amino acids. Germline loops: CDR1 SGHTA, CDR2 FQGNSA. Trimming shortened V by 5 bases and J by 3 bases, and 11 bases separated the two germline ends.

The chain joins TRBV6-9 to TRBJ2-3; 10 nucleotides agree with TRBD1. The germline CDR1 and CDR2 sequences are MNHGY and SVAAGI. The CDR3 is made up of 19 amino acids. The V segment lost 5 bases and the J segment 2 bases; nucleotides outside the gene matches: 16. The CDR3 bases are TGTGCCAGCAGTCCAGGTGGGACAGGGGCGAGAAAGTTCACAGATACGCAGTATTTT. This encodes CASSPGGTGARKFTDTQYF.

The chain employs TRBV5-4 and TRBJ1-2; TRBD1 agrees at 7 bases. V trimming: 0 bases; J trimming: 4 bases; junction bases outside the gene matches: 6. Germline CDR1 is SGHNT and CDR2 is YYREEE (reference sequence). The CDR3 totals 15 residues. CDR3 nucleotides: TGTGCCAGCAGCTTGGCCGGAGGGGGCGCCTATGGCTACACCTTC. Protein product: CASSLAGGGAYGYTF.

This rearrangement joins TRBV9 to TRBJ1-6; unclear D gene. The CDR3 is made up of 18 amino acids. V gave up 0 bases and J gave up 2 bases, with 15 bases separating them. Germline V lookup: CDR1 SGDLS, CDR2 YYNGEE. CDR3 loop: CASSVGTSGETYNSPLHF. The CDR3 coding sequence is TGTGCCAGCAGCGTAGGAACCAGTGGTGAAACCTATAATTCACCCCTCCACTTT.

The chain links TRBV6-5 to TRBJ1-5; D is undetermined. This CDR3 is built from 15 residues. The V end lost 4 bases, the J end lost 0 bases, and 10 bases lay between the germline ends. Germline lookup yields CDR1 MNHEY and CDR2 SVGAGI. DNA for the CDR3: TGTGCCAGCAGTTTGCGGGCTTATAGCAATCAGCCCCAGCATTTT. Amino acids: CASSLRAYSNQPQHF.

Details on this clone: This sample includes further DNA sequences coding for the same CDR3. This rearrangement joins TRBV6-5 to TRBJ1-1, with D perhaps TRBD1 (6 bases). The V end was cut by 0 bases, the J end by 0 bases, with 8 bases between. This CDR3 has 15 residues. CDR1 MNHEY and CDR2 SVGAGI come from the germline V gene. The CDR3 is CASSYSTGLNTEAFF. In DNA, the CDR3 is TGTGCCAGCAGTTACTCGACAGGACTGAACACTGAAGCTTTCTTT.